A selection of T cell receptor beta chains follows, all from one sample in a study of CD8 T cells in Susac syndrome. Each CDR3 protein is one row after TCRdb ran MiXCR on the immunoSEQ multiplex PCR reads. Altogether 150,000 to 200,000 distinct CDR3 sequences are present, around 94% being singletons, with the ten largest covering around 0.14%. The specimen was CD4+ T cells from PBMCs. The origin of the receptors is a human donor in good health. CDR3s include the opening cysteine and the closing phenylalanine or tryptophan. A D gene is named only where the DNA matches it firmly. Size is stated for part of the rows, as once, few or many counts, or as a class when the clone is expanded.

d_call	clone_size	v_call	j_call	cdr3_nt	cdr3_aa
TRBD2	.	TRBV20-1	TRBJ2-1	TGCAGTGCTAGAGCGCGGGAGGAGCAGTTCTTC	CSARAREEQFF
.	.	TRBV5-1	TRBJ2-3	TGCGCCAGCAGCTTGGAGGGGCAGACAGATACGCAGTATTTT	CASSLEGQTDTQYF
.	.	TRBV6-5	TRBJ2-3	TGTGCCAGCAAGGACGGTCGAGATACGCAGTATTTT	CASKDGRDTQYF
.	.	TRBV29-1	TRBJ2-3	TGCAGCGTTCAGGGGGCGCAGCGGGGGCGCACAGATACGCAGTATTTT	CSVQGAQRGRTDTQYF
TRBD1	.	TRBV2	TRBJ2-2	TGTGCCAGCAGGCCCGGGACAGTGCCCGGGGAGCTGTTTTTT	CASRPGTVPGELFF
TRBD1	.	TRBV6-5	TRBJ2-1	TGTGCCAGCAGGCTCGACAGGGGGCAAGACAATGAGCAGTTCTTC	CASRLDRGQDNEQFF
.	.	TRBV28	TRBJ2-7	TGTGCCAGCAGTTTGGTTGCCGGGACCCCCGAGCAGTACTTC	CASSLVAGTPEQYF
.	.	TRBV20-1	TRBJ1-6	TGCAGTGCCCTGGCTAACAGCCGCTCACCCCTCCACTTT	CSALANSRSPLHF
TRBD1	once	TRBV25-1	TRBJ1-2	TGTGCCAGCACCAAACAGGGGTGGGATGGCTACACCTTC	CASTKQGWDGYTF
.	.	TRBV29-1	TRBJ1-2	TGCAGCGTTGAAGAGTGGGATGGCTACACCTTC	CSVEEWDGYTF
TRBD2	.	TRBV9	TRBJ2-2	TGTGCCAGCAGCGAGACTAGCTTGAACACCGGGGAGCTGTTTTTT	CASSETSLNTGELFF
.	once	TRBV3-1	TRBJ2-3	TGTGCCAGCAGCCAAGAACGGCGTAGGGGACGGAAGGGTCCGGATACGCAGTATTTT	CASSQERRRGRKGPDTQYF
TRBD1	.	TRBV20-1	TRBJ2-1	TGCAGTGCAGAAGGGACAGGTAGTTTCAATGAGCAGTTCTTC	CSAEGTGSFNEQFF
.	.	TRBV20-1	TRBJ1-2	TGCAGTATGGGTGAAGGCTACACCTTC	CSMGEGYTF
.	.	TRBV3-1	TRBJ2-5	TGTGCCAGCAGCCAAATGAGCAAAGAGACCCAGTACTTC	CASSQMSKETQYF
.	.	TRBV9	TRBJ1-4	TGTGCCAGCAGCGCTAAGGGAGGCGGTGAAAAACTGTTTTTT	CASSAKGGGEKLFF
.	once	TRBV3-1	TRBJ2-4	TGTGCCAGCAGCCAAGGGGGGGCCCTGGCCAAAAACATTCAGTACTTC	CASSQGGALAKNIQYF
.	.	TRBV6-2/TRBV6-3	TRBJ2-6	TGTGCCAGCAGGTCCAGGGGTGCGGGGGCCAACGTCCTGACTTTC	CASRSRGAGANVLTF
.	.	TRBV9	TRBJ1-2	TGTGCCAGCAGCGTAACCGGGAATGGCTACACCTTC	CASSVTGNGYTF
.	.	TRBV12-3/TRBV12-4	TRBJ1-2	TGTGCCAGCAGTCCCCCGGGGGACGGTCGTGGCTACACCTTC	CASSPPGDGRGYTF
TRBD1	.	TRBV18	TRBJ1-1	TGTGCCAGCTCAGCCACCGACAGGGATACTGAAGCTTTCTTT	CASSATDRDTEAFF
.	.	TRBV27	TRBJ2-5	TGTGCCAGCAGTTTACGCCTGGGACTAGAGACCCAGTACTTC	CASSLRLGLETQYF
.	.	TRBV30	TRBJ1-1	TGTGCCTGGAGTGTAGGGACCCGCCGGGCTTTCTTT	CAWSVGTRRAFF
.	.	TRBV29-1	TRBJ2-1	TGCAGCGTCGACAGCGGCGAGCAGTTCTTC	CSVDSGEQFF
.	.	TRBV30	TRBJ1-5	TGTGCCTGGAGTGTAGGGATTAACCAGCCCCAGCATTTT	CAWSVGINQPQHF
.	.	TRBV29-1	TRBJ1-1	TGCAGCGTCTTGCCGGGGTTTTTGGGCACTGAAGCTTTCTTT	CSVLPGFLGTEAFF
.	.	TRBV5-1	TRBJ2-5	TGCGCCAGCAGCCCGGACGGAGGGGAGACCCAGTACTTC	CASSPDGGETQYF
.	once	TRBV6-2/TRBV6-3	TRBJ1-5	TGTGCCAGCAGTTACTCGGGTGTCCGGCCCCAGCATTTT	CASSYSGVRPQHF
TRBD1	.	TRBV3-1	TRBJ1-1	TGTGCCAGCAGCGATCGGGACAGGGCTGAAGCTTTCTTT	CASSDRDRAEAFF
.	.	TRBV7-9	TRBJ2-3	TGTGCCAGCAGGGGCGGGACCTCGGCAGATACGCAGTATTTT	CASRGGTSADTQYF
TRBD1	.	TRBV30	TRBJ1-1	TGTGCCTGGATGACAGGGGGCGCCGAAAGGACTTTCTTT	CAWMTGGAERTFF
TRBD2	.	TRBV7-2	TRBJ2-1	TGTGCCAGCAGCTTAGTCGGGACTAGCGGGGGAGCACCCTACAATGAGCAGTTCTTC	CASSLVGTSGGAPYNEQFF
TRBD1	.	TRBV9	TRBJ1-2	TGTGCCAGCAGCGCTACCGGGACAGGGGTCTATGGCTACACCTTC	CASSATGTGVYGYTF
.	.	TRBV29-1	TRBJ1-4	TGCAGCGTTCGGGCCCGGATTAATGAAAAACTGTTTTTT	CSVRARINEKLFF
.	.	TRBV5-1	TRBJ1-2	TGCGCCAGCAGCTTCGGGTCGGGGCAGGAAGGCTACACCTTC	CASSFGSGQEGYTF
TRBD1	.	TRBV5-4	TRBJ1-2	TGTGCCAGCACCCTGACAGGGGGCCTAGGCTACACCTTC	CASTLTGGLGYTF
TRBD2	.	TRBV7-2	TRBJ2-7	TGTGCCAGCAGCCCTCGACTAGCGGTCTACGAGCAGTACTTC	CASSPRLAVYEQYF
.	.	TRBV7-2	TRBJ2-7	TGTGCCAGCACCCGGGACTACGAGCAGTACTTC	CASTRDYEQYF
TRBD2	.	TRBV7-9	TRBJ2-3	TGTGCCAGCAGCGCCATAGCGGGGGCCATCACAGATACGCAGTATTTT	CASSAIAGAITDTQYF